These 9 T cell receptor beta chains came from one sample sequenced in a study of blood T cells in healthy people across ages. PCR was performed a second time for about 7 to 12 cycles using a sample-barcoded 5' primer and a J-beta primer mix. Using its own MiXCR run on the 5' RACE reads, TCRdb lists one record per CDR3 protein. Of hundreds of thousands of distinct CDR3 sequences in the sample, approximately 50% are singletons; the top ten hold roughly 30%. Sequenced input: blood. The receptors were gathered from a woman aged 60-75 years in good health.

The chain carries TRBV7-9 and TRBJ2-2; D uncertain. The CDR3 runs 15 residues. Trimming pared 1 base from V and 2 bases from J, leaving 8 bases between. Germline lookup yields CDR1 SEHNR and CDR2 FQNEAQ (reference sequence). Here the CDR3 DNA reads TGTGCCAGCAGCTTAGGTCAACAAAACACCGGGGAGCTGTTTTTT. Amino acids: CASSLGQQNTGELFF.

The chain recombines TRBV5-1 with TRBJ2-1, with D possibly matching TRBD1 (8 bases). This CDR3 region has 16 residues. The germline V gene encodes CDR1 SGHRS and CDR2 YFSETQ. The V end lost 4 bases, the J end lost 3 bases, and 17 bases lay between the germline ends. The CDR3, as DNA: TGCGCCAGCAGCCCGGGGGGACAGGTTAGCTACAATGAGCAGTTCTTC. It is translated as CASSPGGQVSYNEQFF.

The chain is built from TRBV7-8 and TRBJ2-7; either TRBD1 or TRBD2 may fit D (6 bases each). The J call may be mistaken, given a closer DNA end match to TRBJ2-5. Germline assignment: CDR1 SGHVS and CDR2 FQNEAQ. This CDR3 is built from 17 residues. In nucleotides, the CDR3 is TGTGCCAGCAGCTTAGACCGGTCCGAAGGGGGGTGGGAGACCCAGTACTTC. Encoded protein: CASSLDRSEGGWETQYF.

As DNA, the CDR3 is TGTGCCAGCAGTTCTCCTCGTGGGGCGGGAGTATCGTACGAGCAGTACTTC. It translates to CASSSPRGAGVSYEQYF. V and J are TRBV27 and TRBJ2-7; TRBD2 agrees at 7 bases. After removal of 4 bases from V and 4 bases from J, the junction contained 16 bases not matched to a gene. CDR1 and CDR2 (germline): MNHEY, SMNVEV (reference sequence). There are 17 residues in the CDR3.

The rearrangement joins TRBV7-2 to TRBJ2-7; 12 nucleotides align to TRBD2. Germline values: CDR1 SGHTA, CDR2 FQGNSA. This CDR3 has 15 amino acids. V lost 5 bases, J lost 4 bases, and 6 bases stayed unmatched. CDR3 region: CASSPRTSGKYEQYF. In DNA, the CDR3 is TGTGCCAGCAGCCCCCGGACTAGCGGGAAGTACGAGCAGTACTTC.

This clonotype was seen repeatedly, ten times or more. The chain's CDR3 is CSVGQGRETQYF. The CDR3, as DNA: TGCAGCGTCGGACAGGGCCGGGAGACCCAGTACTTC. The chain carries TRBV29-1 and TRBJ2-5; 8 bases are a match to TRBD1. Germline values: CDR1 SQVTM, CDR2 ANQGSEA. With 6 bases clipped from V and 5 bases from J, the junction kept 5 bases outside the gene matches. The CDR3 spans 12 residues.

The chain recombines TRBV9 with TRBJ2-1, with 9 bases identical to TRBD2. Germline V gene lookup returns CDR1 SGDLS and CDR2 YYNGEE. CDR3 size: 17 residues. The V and J ends lost 0 bases and 6 bases, in that order; junction bases with no gene match: 10. CDR3 nucleotides: TGTGCCAGCAGCGTAGAAGGAGGAAGCGGGAGGCTCAATGAGCAGTTCTTC. Its translation is CASSVEGGSGRLNEQFF.

CDR3: CASSSDRSYNEQFF. The CDR3 DNA reads TGTGCCAGCAGCTCGGACCGATCCTACAATGAGCAGTTCTTC. The chain recombines TRBV11-3 with TRBJ2-1; D gene ambiguous. The V and J ends lost 4 bases and 1 base respectively, with 8 bases between them. The CDR3 covers 14 residues. Germline V gene lookup returns CDR1 SGHNT and CDR2 YENEEA.

In the case of this clonotype: This may stem from a read error, because a much larger clone lies one nucleotide away. The chain employs TRBV4-3 and TRBJ2-5, with 11 bases that match TRBD2. The DNA matches TRBJ2-7 better at its end, which makes the J call doubtful. From germline, CDR1 is LGHNA and CDR2 YSLEER. The CDR3 loop spans 15 amino acids. CDR3 in DNA: TGCGCCAGCAGCCAAGTCTTTAGCGGGAGGGTCGAGCAGTACTTC. Residues: CASSQVFSGRVEQYF.